The 14 T cell receptor beta chains reported below all come from one sample, sequenced in a study of blood T cell repertoires in COVID-19. The data were produced by immunoSEQ multiplex PCR, yet TCRdb's version contains in-frame clones alone and is incomplete. This table holds around 100,000 clones, about 90% found once. The sample consisted of peripheral blood. The source is a human donor with acute or convalescent COVID-19. The donor label of this sample is uncertain.

This chain uses TRBV7-3 with TRBJ2-3; a possible D gene is TRBD1 (6 bases). Trimming took 1 base from V and 4 from J, leaving 12 bases between them. The germline V gene has CDR1 SGHTA and CDR2 FQGTGA. This CDR3 region has 15 residues. CDR3 region: CASSLSTGWPDTQYF. In DNA form, the CDR3 reads TGTGCCAGCAGCTTAAGTACAGGGTGGCCAGATACGCAGTATTTT.

The chain carries TRBV24-1 and TRBJ2-1; 13 nucleotides match TRBD2. J was trimmed by 8 bases and V by 11 bases; bases with no gene match: 5. From germline, CDR1 is KGHDR and CDR2 SFDVKD. This CDR3 contains 13 residues. The CDR3, as DNA: TGTGCCAGCGGGACTAGCGGGGCGTATGAGCAGTTCTTC. Protein product: CASGTSGAYEQFF.

This clone was seen more than once but under ten times. V gene TRBV30 combines with J gene TRBJ1-3; D might be TRBD1 (6 bases). V was pared by 1 base and J by 0 bases, with 13 bases between. The CDR3 sequence is 16 residues long. CDR1 is GTSNPN and CDR2 is SVGIG in the germline V gene (reference sequence). CDR3 residues: CAWSGTAELSGNTIYF. In DNA, the CDR3 is TGTGCCTGGAGTGGGACAGCGGAGCTCTCTGGAAACACCATATATTTT.

CDR3 bases: TGTGCCAGCAGCTTAGAGACAGGGCGAGAGCAGTACTTC. Its protein is CASSLETGREQYF. The V call is TRBV7-9, the J call TRBJ2-7; 7 positions agree with TRBD1. CDR1 and CDR2 from the germline V gene are SEHNR and FQNEAQ (reference sequence). The CDR3 length is 13 residues. V shed 1 base and J 7 bases; nucleotides not matched to a gene: 4.

The V gene is TRBV6-2 or TRBV6-3, the J gene TRBJ1-1; D call uncertain. Trimming took 6 bases from V and 0 from J, leaving 11 bases between them. CDR3 size: 14 residues. Germline CDR1 reads MNHEY; CDR2 reads SVGEGT. CDR3 loop: CASSPLSLNTEAFF. In DNA form, the CDR3 reads TGTGCCAGCAGCCCCCTAAGCCTGAACACTGAAGCTTTCTTT.

The J gene is TRBJ2-5, the V gene TRBV2; D is perhaps TRBD1 (5 bases). Per germline, CDR1 SNHLY and CDR2 FYNNEI. V lost 2 bases to trimming and J lost 2 bases, with 9 bases between them. The CDR3 contains 14 residues. The CDR3 is CASSEKGWQETQYF. As DNA, the CDR3 is TGTGCCAGCAGTGAAAAGGGGTGGCAAGAGACCCAGTACTTC. The complete variable domain, with remaining parts taken from reference TRBV2 and TRBJ2-5, reads EPEVTQTPSHQVTQMGQEVILRCVPISNHLYFYWYRQILGQKVEFLVSFYNNEISEKSEIFDDQFSVERPDGSNFTLKIRSTKLEDSAMYFCASSEKGWQETQYFGPGTRLLVL.

This chain uses TRBV7-3 with TRBJ1-6; tentatively, D is TRBD1 (5 bases). This CDR3 is 13 amino acids long. V was pared by 4 bases and J by 10 bases, with 11 bases between. Looked up from germline, CDR1 is SGHTA and CDR2 is FQGTGA. The CDR3 is CASSSGVGSPLHF. CDR3 DNA: TGTGCCAGCAGCTCGGGGGTCGGGTCACCCCTCCACTTT.

V and J are TRBV24-1 and TRBJ1-2, with 7 nucleotides matching TRBD1. Germline values: CDR1 KGHDR, CDR2 SFDVKD. CDR3 size: 13 residues. J gave up 2 bases and V 6 bases, and 2 bases lay outside the gene matches. As DNA, the CDR3 is TGTGCCACCAGTAGACAGGGAAACTATGGCTACACCTTC. Its translation is CATSRQGNYGYTF.

This clone was seen only once. V usage is TRBV5-1 and J usage is TRBJ2-1, with D possibly matching TRBD2 (6 bases). Germline values: CDR1 SGHRS, CDR2 YFSETQ. The CDR3 totals 17 residues. V shed 1 base and J shed 6 bases, with 20 bases lying between them. This CDR3 reads CASSLSASGPPPNEQFF. The CDR3 nucleotides read TGCGCCAGCAGCTTGAGTGCCAGCGGGCCCCCCCCCAATGAGCAGTTCTTC.

In this sample, this clone turned up a few times. V gene TRBV6-1 combines with J gene TRBJ1-5, with TRBD1 matching 9 bases. The CDR3 covers 17 residues. Germline assignment: CDR1 MNHNS and CDR2 SASEGT. Trimming at V came to 4 bases and at J to 0 bases, leaving 7 bases not matched to a gene. The CDR3 bases are TGTGCCAGCAGTGCACAGGGGGCGGACGCTAGCAATCAGCCCCAGCATTTT. The encoded protein is CASSAQGADASNQPQHF.

V is TRBV27 and J is TRBJ2-7; D unclear. Per germline, CDR1 MNHEY and CDR2 SMNVEV (reference sequence). Between the trimmed V and J ends, which lost 4 bases and 3 bases, there was a span of 13 bases. The CDR3 covers 14 residues. The CDR3 DNA reads TGTGCCAGCAGTTCGCTGGGCCCCATCTACGAGCAGTACTTC. This translates into CASSSLGPIYEQYF.

V and J are TRBV9 and TRBJ2-3; 11 nucleotides agree with TRBD2. The V segment lost 5 bases and the J segment 5 bases; nucleotides outside the gene matches: 13. The length of the CDR3 is 17 residues. Per the germline V gene, CDR1 is SGDLS and CDR2 is YYNGEE. The CDR3 DNA sequence: TGTGCCAGCAGTAGAGGCGCGCTAGCGGGGGGATTAGATACGCAGTATTTT. It specifies CASSRGALAGGLDTQYF.

This chain connects TRBV3-1 (or the pseudogene TRBV3-2) to TRBJ2-5, with TRBD1 identical over 7 bases. The V gene end was trimmed by 6 bases and the J gene end by 2 bases; junction bases not matched to a gene: 6. The CDR3 length is 14 residues. Germline CDR1 is LGHDT and CDR2 is YNNKEL (reference sequence). The CDR3 protein is CASSRPGQQETQYF. The CDR3 nucleotides read TGTGCCAGCAGTCGTCCGGGACAGCAAGAGACCCAGTACTTC.

The chain combines TRBV19 with TRBJ1-1; D call uncertain. The length of the CDR3 is 14 residues. The V gene lost 7 bases and the J gene lost 3 bases, with 15 bases spanning the gap. Germline-derived CDR1 and CDR2 are LNHDA and SQIVND (reference sequence). CDR3 nucleotides: TGTGCCAGTACCCCGCCACGGCAGGACACTGAAGCTTTCTTT. Encoded protein: CASTPPRQDTEAFF.